The following is a T cell receptor beta chain sequence with its context. These data come from a study of response to subunit inactivated influenza vaccine. TCRdb reprocessed the RT-PCR reads via MiXCR and lists one record per CDR3 protein. This table holds approximately 700,000 distinct CDR3 sequences, approximately 15% found once. The CDR3 is 15 residues long. CDR1 is SGHRS and CDR2 is YFSETQ in the germline V gene. The ends were cut back, 4 bases at V and 7 bases at J, with 19 bases in the middle. The TCR comes from a man aged 45-60 years who received an inactivated influenza vaccine. The sequenced sample was PBMCs from blood, obtained less than 15 days before vaccination. This chain links TRBV5-1 with TRBJ2-3; unclear D gene. CDR3 amino acids: CASSEVGSSMNTQYF. The CDR3 nucleotides are TGCGCCAGCAGCGAGGTTGGCAGTTCGATGAATACGCAGTATTTT. The full variable domain, with the rest looked up from reference TRBV5-1 and TRBJ2-3, is KAGVTQTPRYLIKTRGQQVTLSCSPISGHRSVSWYQQTPGQGLQFLFEYFSETQRNKGNFPGRFSGRQFSNSRSEMNVSTLELGDSALYLCASSEVGSSMNTQYFGPGTRLTVL.